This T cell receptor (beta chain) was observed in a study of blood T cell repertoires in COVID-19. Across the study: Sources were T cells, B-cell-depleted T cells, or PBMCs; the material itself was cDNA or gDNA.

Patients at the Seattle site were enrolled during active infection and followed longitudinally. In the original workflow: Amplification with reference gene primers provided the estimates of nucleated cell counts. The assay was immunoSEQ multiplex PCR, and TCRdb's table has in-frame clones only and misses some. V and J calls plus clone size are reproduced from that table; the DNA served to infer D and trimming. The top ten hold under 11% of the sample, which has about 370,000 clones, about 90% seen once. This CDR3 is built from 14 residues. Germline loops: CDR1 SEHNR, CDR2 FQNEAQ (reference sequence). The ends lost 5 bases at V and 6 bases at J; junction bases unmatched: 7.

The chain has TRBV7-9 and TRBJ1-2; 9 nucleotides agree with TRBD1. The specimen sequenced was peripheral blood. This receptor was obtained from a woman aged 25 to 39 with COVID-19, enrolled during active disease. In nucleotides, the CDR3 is TGTGCCAGCAGCCTAAGACAGGGGGTGGATGGCTACACCTTC. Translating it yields CASSLRQGVDGYTF.